The 4 T cell receptor beta chains reported below all come from one sample, sequenced in a study of persistence of HIV-infected CD4 T cells. The stimulus was an HIV-1 Gag 15-mer peptide pool, about 1 ug/peptide/mL. CD4+ T cells upregulating both CD40 ligand and CD69 were sorted as responding cells. The antigens these receptors bind are not known. This was the immunoSEQ version 4 assay in survey mode. Sequencing was performed with immunoSEQ multiplex PCR; in TCRdb, only in-frame clones are kept and a portion is missing. The sample lists over 10,000 clones, 66% occurring once. The sample was CD4+ T cells sorted from PBMCs after roughly 17-hour stimulation, taken from a patient who received antiretroviral therapy. The receptor set was obtained from an adult man with HIV who was CMV-seropositive.

The chain links TRBV5-1 to TRBJ2-7; 8 bases fit TRBD2. Trimming cost V 1 base and J 4 bases; bases outside gene matches: 4. CDR1 is SGHRS, CDR2 YFSETQ, per germline. The CDR3 is 14 amino acids. The CDR3 protein is CASSLTSGKYEQYF. The CDR3 DNA reads TGCGCCAGCAGCTTGACTAGCGGAAAGTACGAGCAGTACTTC. Drawing the rest from reference TRBV5-1 and TRBJ2-7, the complete variable domain is KAGVTQTPRYLIKTRGQQVTLSCSPISGHRSVSWYQQTPGQGLQFLFEYFSETQRNKGNFPGRFSGRQFSNSRSEMNVSTLELGDSALYLCASSLTSGKYEQYFGPGTRLTVT.

The chain is built from TRBV20-1 and TRBJ1-1; TRBD1 is a possible D gene (6 bases). The CDR3 spans 15 residues. Germline CDR1 DFQATT, CDR2 SNEGSKA (reference sequence). V lost 3 bases and J lost 3, with 17 bases in between. Written as DNA, the CDR3 is TGCAGTGCTAGTCCTCTCCGGACAGCGGACACTGAAGCTTTCTTT. Its translation is CSASPLRTADTEAFF.

With regard to this clone: This is likely a read error, given that the CDR3 carries no conserved phenylalanine or tryptophan at its end. Because the CDR3's place on the DNA is in doubt, the DNA is left out and the CDR3 is given as listed by TCRdb. V usage is TRBV6-5 and J usage is TRBJ2-3; the table calls TRBD2, which could not be checked here. CDR1 MNHEY and CDR2 SVGAGI come from the germline V gene. Termini included, the CDR3 measures 12 amino acids. CDR3: CASRPLQGGGVL.

This clone occurred once. V is TRBV6-6 and J is TRBJ1-1; no reliable D call. The V end was cut by 5 bases, the J end by 5 bases, with 3 bases between. This CDR3 spans 10 amino acids. CDR1 is MNHNY and CDR2 is SVGAGI in the germline V gene (reference sequence). For the CDR3, the DNA is TGTGCCAGCAGTCGAACTGAAGCTTTCTTT. Translated, it gives CASSRTEAFF.